Below, 18 T cell receptor beta chains from the same sample are listed, as sequenced in a study of shared clonotypes between healthy human individuals. CD45RO-negative, CCR7-selected cells formed the naive CD8 fraction, which excluded terminally differentiated effector memory CD45RA+ cells. Generated by immunoSEQ multiplex PCR, the TCRdb table keeps only in-frame clones and is missing some. The sample records roughly 2.1 million clones, about 93% being singletons. What was sequenced was naive CD8+ T cells from PBMCs. The receptors stem from a man in his late teens or twenties in good health. Some clones in this sample may be carry-over from other donors' samples.

The chain combines TRBV5-1 with TRBJ1-5; D uncertain. The V end was cut by 4 bases, the J end by 7 bases, with 15 bases between. The CDR3 sequence is 14 residues long. The V gene's germline CDR1 is SGHRS and CDR2 YFSETQ. CDR3: CASSVDGVRQPQHF. The CDR3 nucleotides are TGCGCCAGCAGCGTGGACGGGGTTCGACAGCCCCAGCATTTT.

The chain carries TRBV28 and TRBJ1-6; D is unresolved. The CDR3 length is 15 residues. Germline V gene data show CDR1 as MDHEN and CDR2 as SYDVKM. V lost 7 bases to trimming and J lost 8 bases, with 18 bases between them. The CDR3 region has the DNA TGTGCCAGCATTGCTTCCGAACCGCAGCATTCACCCCTCCACTTT. Translated: CASIASEPQHSPLHF.

The chain recombines TRBV6-5 with TRBJ1-1; tentatively, D is TRBD1 (6 bases). Trimming pared 4 bases from V and 4 bases from J, leaving 13 bases between. CDR3 size: 14 residues. Looked up from germline, CDR1 is MNHEY and CDR2 is SVGAGI. Here the CDR3 DNA reads TGTGCCAGCAGTTTACAGGGTCTGGTCACTGAAGCTTTCTTT. This codes for CASSLQGLVTEAFF.

The V call is TRBV18, the J call TRBJ2-7, with TRBD2 identical over 8 bases. The CDR3 runs to 16 residues. The ends lost 4 bases at V and 0 bases at J; junction bases unmatched: 8. The V gene's germline CDR1 is KGHSH and CDR2 LQKENI. The CDR3 is CASSRQSGTSSYEQYF. As DNA, the CDR3 is TGTGCCAGCTCACGTCAATCGGGGACTAGCTCCTACGAGCAGTACTTC.

The V call is TRBV7-9, the J call TRBJ1-4, with D uncertain. Germline lookup yields CDR1 SEHNR and CDR2 FQNEAQ (reference sequence). The V gene lost 3 bases and the J gene lost 4 bases, with 6 bases spanning the gap. CDR3 length: 13 amino acids. The chain's CDR3 is CASSFKVNEKLFF. The CDR3 DNA reads TGTGCCAGCAGCTTTAAAGTTAATGAAAAACTGTTTTTT.

Worth noting for this clone: One base away lies a much larger clone, so this may be a sequencing read error. Distinct nucleotide sequences in the sample also encode this CDR3. CDR3 sequence reads: CASSSYEQYF. In nucleotides, the CDR3 is TGTGCCAGCAGCTCCTACGAGCAGTACTTC. J is TRBJ2-7 and V is TRBV25-1; no clear D. The V gene's germline CDR1 is MGHDK and CDR2 SYGVNS. Trimming cost V 6 bases and J 0 bases, with 0 bases left between them. The CDR3 has 10 residues.

This clone came up once. This chain connects TRBV11-2 to TRBJ2-5; D is unresolved. The germline gives CDR1 SGHAT, CDR2 FQNNGV. The CDR3 is 14 residues long. V was shortened by 7 bases and J by 1 base, with 13 bases between the two germline ends. The CDR3 DNA reads TGTGCCAGCACCTCCCCGCCCAGCCAAGAGACCCAGTACTTC. Residues: CASTSPPSQETQYF.

The V call is TRBV5-8, the J call TRBJ1-5; D is unclear. In germline, CDR1 is SGHTS, CDR2 YDEGEE. This CDR3 has 17 residues. The germline V and J ends were trimmed by 0 bases and 1 base, with 14 bases remaining between them. The CDR3 region has the DNA TGTGCCAGCAGCTTGGACCCTGGGGAGGGAAGCAATCAGCCCCAGCATTTT. Its translation: CASSLDPGEGSNQPQHF. Full variable domain (outside the CDR3, taken from reference TRBV5-8 and TRBJ1-5): EAGVTQSPTHLIKTRGQQATLRCSPISGHTSVYWYQQALGLGLQFLLWYDEGEERNRGNFPPRFSGRQFPNYSSELNVNALELEDSALYLCASSLDPGEGSNQPQHFGDGTRLSIL.

The rearrangement links TRBV28 to TRBJ2-1; D ambiguous. V lost 2 bases and J lost 3, with 14 bases in between. CDR3 size: 16 residues. Germline V lookup: CDR1 MDHEN, CDR2 SYDVKM. CDR3 in amino acids: CASSLGMTIGYNEQFF. The CDR3 nucleotides are TGTGCCAGCAGTTTAGGCATGACCATAGGCTACAATGAGCAGTTCTTC.

This chain links TRBV29-1 with TRBJ1-2, with TRBD1 identical over 9 bases. The germline V gene has CDR1 SQVTM and CDR2 ANQGSEA. The ends lost 4 bases at V and 4 bases at J; junction bases unmatched: 4. This CDR3 is 13 amino acids long. The CDR3, as DNA: TGCAGCGTTGCGGACAGGGGCCTCTATGGCTACACCTTC. It encodes CSVADRGLYGYTF. Full variable domain (outside the CDR3, taken from reference TRBV29-1 and TRBJ1-2): SAVISQKPSRDICQRGTSLTIQCQVDSQVTMMFWYRQQPGQSLTLIATANQGSEATYESGFVIDKFPISRPNLTFSTLTVSNMSPEDSSIYLCSVADRGLYGYTFGSGTRLTVV.

This clone was observed a single time. This sample also contains other DNA sequences that code for the same CDR3. The rearrangement links TRBV4-1 to TRBJ2-7; possibly TRBD1 for D (5 bases). Per germline, CDR1 MGHRA and CDR2 YSYEKL. Between the trimmed V and J ends, which lost 1 base and 4 bases, there was a span of 8 bases. CDR3 length equals 13 residues. Here the CDR3 reads CASSQGGYYEQYF. As DNA, the CDR3 is TGCGCCAGCAGCCAAGGGGGCTATTACGAGCAGTACTTC.

J is TRBJ2-3 and V is TRBV5-1; 10 positions match TRBD2. Germline CDR1 is SGHRS and CDR2 is YFSETQ. V lost 4 bases, J lost 2 bases, and 7 bases stayed unmatched. This CDR3 region has 16 residues. The chain's CDR3 is CASSPRLAGLTDTQYF. In DNA, the CDR3 is TGCGCCAGCAGCCCCCGACTAGCGGGCCTCACAGATACGCAGTATTTT.

The chain couples TRBV27 to TRBJ1-2; possibly TRBD1 for D (6 bases). Germline assignment: CDR1 MNHEY and CDR2 SMNVEV (reference sequence). Trimming shortened V by 2 bases and J by 8 bases, and 18 bases separated the two germline ends. The CDR3 is 15 residues long. The DNA for the CDR3 is TGTGCCAGCAGTTTAGGTGGGGGCGCCCCAGGAGGCTACACCTTC. Its protein is CASSLGGGAPGGYTF.

This chain connects TRBV11-2 to TRBJ2-7; D possibly corresponds to TRBD1 (6 bases). Germline-derived CDR1 and CDR2 are SGHAT and FQNNGV. The length of the CDR3 is 15 residues. Trimming shortened V by 2 bases and J by 2 bases, and 13 bases separated the two germline ends. Here the CDR3 DNA reads TGTGCCAGCAGCTTACTACAGGGTATGACCTACGAGCAGTACTTC. This sequence encodes CASSLLQGMTYEQYF. Full variable domain (rest looked up from reference TRBV11-2 and TRBJ2-7): EAGVAQSPRYKIIEKRQSVAFWCNPISGHATLYWYQQILGQGPKLLIQFQNNGVVDDSQLPKDRFSAERLKGVDSTLKIQPAKLEDSAVYLCASSLLQGMTYEQYFGPGTRLTVT.

V usage is TRBV7-9 and J usage is TRBJ1-5, with D perhaps matching TRBD1 (5 bases). The CDR3 has 15 amino acids. V lost 0 bases and J 4 bases, leaving 10 bases between the germline ends. Per germline, CDR1 SEHNR and CDR2 FQNEAQ (reference sequence). This chain's CDR3 is CASSLAPGPNQPQHF. CDR3 sequence (DNA): TGTGCCAGCAGCTTAGCCCCGGGGCCGAATCAGCCCCAGCATTTT. Filled out from reference TRBV7-9 and TRBJ1-5, the complete variable domain reads DTGVSQNPRHKITKRGQNVTFRCDPISEHNRLYWYRQTLGQGPEFLTYFQNEAQLEKSRLLSDRFSAERPKGSFSTLEIQRTEQGDSAMYLCASSLAPGPNQPQHFGDGTRLSIL.

The gene calls are TRBV27 and TRBJ1-5, with D tentatively TRBD1 (6 bases). The CDR3 runs to 15 residues. Germline CDR1 MNHEY, CDR2 SMNVEV (reference sequence). Trimming removed 2 bases from V and 3 bases from J, with 11 bases in between. The chain's CDR3 is CASSLGRGYNQPQHF. Here the CDR3 DNA reads TGTGCCAGCAGTTTAGGCAGGGGATACAATCAGCCCCAGCATTTT.

The rearrangement links TRBV5-1 to TRBJ2-5, with 9 positions matching TRBD2. Per the germline V gene, CDR1 is SGHRS and CDR2 is YFSETQ. V shed 6 bases, J shed 5 bases, and the junction held 8 bases outside the gene matches. The CDR3 totals 14 residues. The CDR3 loop reads CASKPGLAVETQYF. In DNA form, the CDR3 reads TGCGCCAGCAAACCGGGACTAGCTGTCGAGACCCAGTACTTC.

This chain links TRBV10-3 with TRBJ2-7; D is perhaps TRBD1 or TRBD2 (5 bases each). CDR1 is ENHRY and CDR2 is SYGVKD in the germline V gene. The CDR3 has 14 residues. V gave up 3 bases and J gave up 1 base, with 10 bases separating them. CDR3 in DNA: TGTGCCATCAGTGACCGGGACCCATCCTACGAGCAGTACTTC. Its protein is CAISDRDPSYEQYF.